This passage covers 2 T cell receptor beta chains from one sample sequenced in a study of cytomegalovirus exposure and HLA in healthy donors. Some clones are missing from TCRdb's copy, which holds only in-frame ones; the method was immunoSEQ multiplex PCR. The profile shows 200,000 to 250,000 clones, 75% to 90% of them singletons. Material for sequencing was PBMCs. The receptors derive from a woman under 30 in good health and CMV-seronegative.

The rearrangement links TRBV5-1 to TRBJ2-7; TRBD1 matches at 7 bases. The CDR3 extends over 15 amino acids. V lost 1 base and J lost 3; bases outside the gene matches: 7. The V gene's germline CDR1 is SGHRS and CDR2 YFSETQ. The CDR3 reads CASSLSGDSYYEQYF. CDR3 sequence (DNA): TGCGCCAGCAGCTTGTCTGGGGACAGTTACTACGAGCAGTACTTC.

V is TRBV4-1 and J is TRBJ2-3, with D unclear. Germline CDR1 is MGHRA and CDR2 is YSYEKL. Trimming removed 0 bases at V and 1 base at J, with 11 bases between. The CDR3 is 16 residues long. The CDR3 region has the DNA TGCGCCAGCAGCCAAGAGCCGCACCCGGGCACAGATACGCAGTATTTT. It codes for CASSQEPHPGTDTQYF.